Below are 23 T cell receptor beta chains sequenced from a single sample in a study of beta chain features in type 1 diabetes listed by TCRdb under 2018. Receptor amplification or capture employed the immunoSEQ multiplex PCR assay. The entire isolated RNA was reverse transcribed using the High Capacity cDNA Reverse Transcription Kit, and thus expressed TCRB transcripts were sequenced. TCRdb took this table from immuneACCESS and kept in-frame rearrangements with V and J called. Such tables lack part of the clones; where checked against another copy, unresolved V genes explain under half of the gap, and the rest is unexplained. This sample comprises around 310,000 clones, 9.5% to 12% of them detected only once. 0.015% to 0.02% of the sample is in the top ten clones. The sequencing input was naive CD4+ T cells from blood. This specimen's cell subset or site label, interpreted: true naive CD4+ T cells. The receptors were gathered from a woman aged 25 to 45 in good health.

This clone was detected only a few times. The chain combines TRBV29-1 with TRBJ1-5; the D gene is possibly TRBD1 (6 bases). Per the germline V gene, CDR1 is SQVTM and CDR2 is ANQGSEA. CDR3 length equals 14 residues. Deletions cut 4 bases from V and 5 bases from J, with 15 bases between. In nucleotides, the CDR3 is TGCAGCGTTGGGGCAGGGGCTTTAGATCAGCCCCAGCATTTT. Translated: CSVGAGALDQPQHF.

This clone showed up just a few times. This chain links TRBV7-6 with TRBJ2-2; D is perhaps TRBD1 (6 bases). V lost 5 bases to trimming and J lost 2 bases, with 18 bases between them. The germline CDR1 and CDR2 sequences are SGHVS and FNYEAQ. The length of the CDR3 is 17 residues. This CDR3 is CASSQPRTDPNTGELFF. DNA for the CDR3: TGTGCCAGCAGCCAACCCAGGACAGATCCCAACACCGGGGAGCTGTTTTTT.

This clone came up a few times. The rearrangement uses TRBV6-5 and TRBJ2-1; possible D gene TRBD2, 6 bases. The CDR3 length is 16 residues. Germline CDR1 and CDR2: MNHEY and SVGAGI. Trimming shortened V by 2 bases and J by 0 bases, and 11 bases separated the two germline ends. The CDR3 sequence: CASSYGSGSSYNEQFF. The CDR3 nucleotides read TGTGCCAGCAGTTACGGTAGCGGAAGCTCCTACAATGAGCAGTTCTTC.

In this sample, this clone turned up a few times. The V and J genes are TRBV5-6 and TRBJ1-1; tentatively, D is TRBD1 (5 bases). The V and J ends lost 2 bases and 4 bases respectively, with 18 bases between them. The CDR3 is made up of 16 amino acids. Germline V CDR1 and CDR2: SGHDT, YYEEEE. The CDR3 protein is CASSFGGGGRGTEAFF. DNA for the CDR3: TGTGCCAGCAGCTTCGGTGGGGGGGGGAGAGGCACTGAAGCTTTCTTT. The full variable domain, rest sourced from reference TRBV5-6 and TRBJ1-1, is DAGVTQSPTHLIKTRGQQVTLRCSPKSGHDTVSWYQQALGQGPQFIFQYYEEEERQRGNFPDRFSGHQFPNYSSELNVNALLLGDSALYLCASSFGGGGRGTEAFFGQGTRLTVV.

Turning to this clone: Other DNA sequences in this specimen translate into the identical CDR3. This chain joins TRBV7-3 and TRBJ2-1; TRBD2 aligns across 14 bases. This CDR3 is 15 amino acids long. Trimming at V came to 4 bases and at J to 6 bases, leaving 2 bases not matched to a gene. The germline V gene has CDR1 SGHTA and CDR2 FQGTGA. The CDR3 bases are TGTGCCAGCAGCTCGGGACTAGCGGGGGCCAATGAGCAGTTCTTC. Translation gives CASSSGLAGANEQFF.

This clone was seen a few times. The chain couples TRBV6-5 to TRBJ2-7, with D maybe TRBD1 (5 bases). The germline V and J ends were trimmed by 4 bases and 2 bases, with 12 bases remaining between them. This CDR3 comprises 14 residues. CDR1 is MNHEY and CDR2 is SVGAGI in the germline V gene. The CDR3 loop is CASSSSGFTYEQYF. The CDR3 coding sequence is TGTGCCAGCAGTTCTTCAGGGTTCACCTACGAGCAGTACTTC.

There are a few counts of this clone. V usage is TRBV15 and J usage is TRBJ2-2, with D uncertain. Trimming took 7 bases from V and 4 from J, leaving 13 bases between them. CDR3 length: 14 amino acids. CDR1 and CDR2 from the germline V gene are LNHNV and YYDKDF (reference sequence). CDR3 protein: CATTKTAITGELFF. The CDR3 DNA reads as TGTGCCACCACCAAAACTGCGATCACCGGGGAGCTGTTTTTT. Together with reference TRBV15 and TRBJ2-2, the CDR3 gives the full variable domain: DAMVIQNPRYQVTQFGKPVTLSCSQTLNHNVMYWYQQKSSQAPKLLFHYYDKDFNNEADTPDNFQSRRPNTSFCFLDIRSPGLGDTAMYLCATTKTAITGELFFGEGSRLTVL.

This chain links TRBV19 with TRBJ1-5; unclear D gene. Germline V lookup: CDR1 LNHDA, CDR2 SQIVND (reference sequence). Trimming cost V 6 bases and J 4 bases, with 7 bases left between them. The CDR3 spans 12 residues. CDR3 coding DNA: TGTGCCAGTAGACAGCCTAATCAGCCCCAGCATTTT. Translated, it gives CASRQPNQPQHF.

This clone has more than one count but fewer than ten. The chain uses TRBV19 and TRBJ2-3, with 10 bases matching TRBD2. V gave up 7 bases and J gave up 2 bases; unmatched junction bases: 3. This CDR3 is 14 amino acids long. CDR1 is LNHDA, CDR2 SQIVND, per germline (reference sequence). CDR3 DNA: TGTGCCAGTAAAACTAGCGGGAACACAGATACGCAGTATTTT. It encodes CASKTSGNTDTQYF.

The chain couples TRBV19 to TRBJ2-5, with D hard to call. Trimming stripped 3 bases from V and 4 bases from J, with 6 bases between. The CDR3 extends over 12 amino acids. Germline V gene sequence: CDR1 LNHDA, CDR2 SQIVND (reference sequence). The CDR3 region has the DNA TGTGCCAGTAGTATGCTCGGAGAGACCCAGTACTTC. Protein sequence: CASSMLGETQYF.

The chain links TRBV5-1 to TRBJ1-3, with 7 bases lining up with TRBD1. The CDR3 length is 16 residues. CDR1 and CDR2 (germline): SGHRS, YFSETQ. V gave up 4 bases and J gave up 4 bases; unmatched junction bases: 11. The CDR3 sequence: CASSPPSQGSGNTIYF. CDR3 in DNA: TGCGCCAGCAGCCCGCCGTCACAGGGGTCCGGAAACACCATATATTTT.

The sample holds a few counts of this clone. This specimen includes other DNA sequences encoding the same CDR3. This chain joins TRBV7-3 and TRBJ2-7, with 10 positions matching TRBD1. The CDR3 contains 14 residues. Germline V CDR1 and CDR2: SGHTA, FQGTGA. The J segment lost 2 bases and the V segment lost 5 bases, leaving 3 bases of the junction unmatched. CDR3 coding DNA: TGTGCCAGCAGCCTCGGGACAGGGGCCTACGAGCAGTACTTC. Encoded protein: CASSLGTGAYEQYF.

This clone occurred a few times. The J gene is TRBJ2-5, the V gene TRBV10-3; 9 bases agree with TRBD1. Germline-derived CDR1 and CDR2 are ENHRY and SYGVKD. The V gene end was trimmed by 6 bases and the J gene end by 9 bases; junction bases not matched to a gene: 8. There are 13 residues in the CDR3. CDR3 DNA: TGTGCCATCAGCCTGGGACAGGGTGGGGCCCAGTACTTC. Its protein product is CAISLGQGGAQYF.

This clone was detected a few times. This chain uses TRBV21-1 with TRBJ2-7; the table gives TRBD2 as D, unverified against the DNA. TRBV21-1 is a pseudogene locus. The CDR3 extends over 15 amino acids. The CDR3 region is CASSKEWREGTRQYF. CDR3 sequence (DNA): TGTGCCAGCAGCAAAGAATGGCGGGAGGGTACCAGGCAGTACTTC.

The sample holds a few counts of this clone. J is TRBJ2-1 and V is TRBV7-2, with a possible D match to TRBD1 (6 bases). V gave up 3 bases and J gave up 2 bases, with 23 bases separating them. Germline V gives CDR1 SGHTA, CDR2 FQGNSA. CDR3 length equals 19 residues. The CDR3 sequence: CASSLPVGGSLTAYNEQFF. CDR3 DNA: TGTGCCAGCAGCTTGCCGGTTGGGGGCTCCTTGACAGCCTACAATGAGCAGTTCTTC.

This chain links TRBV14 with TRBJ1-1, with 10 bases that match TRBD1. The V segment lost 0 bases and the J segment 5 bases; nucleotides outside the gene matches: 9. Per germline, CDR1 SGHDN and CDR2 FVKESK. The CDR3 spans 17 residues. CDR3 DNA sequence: TGTGCCAGCAGCCAAGAGGGGACAGGGGTCCTGGCTACTGAAGCTTTCTTT. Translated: CASSQEGTGVLATEAFF.

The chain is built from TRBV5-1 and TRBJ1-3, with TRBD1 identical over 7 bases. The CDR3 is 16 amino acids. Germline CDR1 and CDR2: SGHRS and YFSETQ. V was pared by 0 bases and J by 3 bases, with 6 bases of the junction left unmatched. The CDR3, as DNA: TGCGCCAGCAGCTTGGCCTTAACAGGGGATGGAAACACCATATATTTT. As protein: CASSLALTGDGNTIYF.

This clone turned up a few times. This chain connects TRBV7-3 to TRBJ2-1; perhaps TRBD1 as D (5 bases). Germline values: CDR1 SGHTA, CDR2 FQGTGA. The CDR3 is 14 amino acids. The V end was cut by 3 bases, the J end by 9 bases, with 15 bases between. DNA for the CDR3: TGTGCCAGCAGCTTGATGCAGGGTGGGGCTGAGCAGTTCTTC. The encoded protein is CASSLMQGGAEQFF.

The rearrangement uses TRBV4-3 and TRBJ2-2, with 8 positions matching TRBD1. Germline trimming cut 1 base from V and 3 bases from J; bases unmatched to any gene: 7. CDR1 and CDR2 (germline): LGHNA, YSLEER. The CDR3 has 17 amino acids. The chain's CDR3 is CASSQVLTGEDTGELFF. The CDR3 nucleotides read TGCGCCAGCAGCCAAGTTCTGACAGGGGAGGACACCGGGGAGCTGTTTTTT.

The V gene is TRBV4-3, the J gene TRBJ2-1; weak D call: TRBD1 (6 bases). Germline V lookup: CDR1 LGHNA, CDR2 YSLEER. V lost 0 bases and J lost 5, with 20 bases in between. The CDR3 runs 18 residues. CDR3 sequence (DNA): TGCGCCAGCAGCCAAGACGGTTTTTCAGGGGTGGCTAACAATGAGCAGTTCTTC. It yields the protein CASSQDGFSGVANNEQFF.

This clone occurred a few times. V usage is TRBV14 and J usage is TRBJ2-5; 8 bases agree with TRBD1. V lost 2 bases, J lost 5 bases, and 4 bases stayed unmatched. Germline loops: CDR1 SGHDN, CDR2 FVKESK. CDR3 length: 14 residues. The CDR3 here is CASSQWSGGETQYF. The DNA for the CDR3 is TGTGCCAGCAGCCAATGGTCAGGGGGCGAGACCCAGTACTTC.

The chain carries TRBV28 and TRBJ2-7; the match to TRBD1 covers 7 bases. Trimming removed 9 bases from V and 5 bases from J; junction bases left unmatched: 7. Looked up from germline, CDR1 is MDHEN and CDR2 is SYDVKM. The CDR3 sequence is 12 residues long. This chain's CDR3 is CASLDRDNEQYF. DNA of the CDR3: TGTGCCAGTCTTGACAGGGACAACGAGCAGTACTTC.

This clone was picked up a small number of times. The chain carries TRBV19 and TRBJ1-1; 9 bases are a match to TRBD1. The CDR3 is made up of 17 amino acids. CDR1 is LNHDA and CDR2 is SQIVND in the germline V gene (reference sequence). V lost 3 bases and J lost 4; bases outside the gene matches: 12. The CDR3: CASSMEQGAWLGTEAFF. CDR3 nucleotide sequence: TGTGCCAGTAGTATGGAACAGGGGGCATGGTTAGGCACTGAAGCTTTCTTT.